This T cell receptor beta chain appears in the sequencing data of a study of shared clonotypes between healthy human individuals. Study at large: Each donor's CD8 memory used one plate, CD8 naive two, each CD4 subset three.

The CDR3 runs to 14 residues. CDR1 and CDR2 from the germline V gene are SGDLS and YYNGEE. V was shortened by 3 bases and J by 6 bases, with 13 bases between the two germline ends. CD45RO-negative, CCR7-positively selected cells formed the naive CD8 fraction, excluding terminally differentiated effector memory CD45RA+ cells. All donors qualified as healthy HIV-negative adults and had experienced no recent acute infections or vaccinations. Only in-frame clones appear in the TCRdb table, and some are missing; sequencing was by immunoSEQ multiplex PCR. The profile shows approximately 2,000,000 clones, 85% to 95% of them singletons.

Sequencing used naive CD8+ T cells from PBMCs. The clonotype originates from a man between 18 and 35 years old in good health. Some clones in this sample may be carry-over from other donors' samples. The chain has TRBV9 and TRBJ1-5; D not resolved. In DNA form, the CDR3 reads TGTGCCAGCAGCGCAGGACCCGGGGTTCAGCCCCAGCATTTT. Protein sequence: CASSAGPGVQPQHF.